These 13 T cell receptor beta chains were sequenced from one sample in a study of blood T cell repertoires in COVID-19. Assay: immunoSEQ multiplex PCR; the TCRdb copy retains only in-frame clones and omits some. The sample has roughly 240,000 clones; roughly 86% are singletons. What was sequenced was peripheral blood. Source of these receptors: a woman aged 25 to 39 who had recovered from COVID-19.

This chain connects TRBV7-8 to TRBJ1-6, with TRBD1 matching over 8 bases. The CDR3 is 15 amino acids. After removal of 5 bases from V and 7 bases from J, the junction contained 7 bases not matched to a gene. Germline loops: CDR1 SGHVS, CDR2 FQNEAQ. As DNA, the CDR3 is TGTGCCAGCAGCCGGAGGACAGGGACGAATTCACCCCTCCACTTT. It translates to CASSRRTGTNSPLHF.

The chain uses TRBV5-1 and TRBJ1-4, with 8 bases identical to TRBD1. The length of the CDR3 is 14 residues. Trimming cost V 5 bases and J 8 bases; bases outside gene matches: 8. Germline V lookup: CDR1 SGHRS, CDR2 YFSETQ. CDR3 DNA sequence: TGCGCCAGCAGACCGGACAGGGTACGAGAAAAACTGTTTTTT. Encoded protein: CASRPDRVREKLFF.

This chain links TRBV20-1 with TRBJ1-2, with D unresolved. CDR1 DFQATT and CDR2 SNEGSKA come from the germline V gene (reference sequence). V was trimmed by 3 bases and J by 6 bases, leaving 8 bases between them. The CDR3 is made up of 11 amino acids. The CDR3: CSASLADGYTF. The CDR3 DNA reads TGCAGTGCTAGTCTGGCAGATGGCTACACCTTC.

The V and J genes are TRBV7-2 and TRBJ2-5; 9 nucleotides align to TRBD2. With 3 bases clipped from V and 5 bases from J, the junction kept 1 base outside the gene matches. The CDR3 has 13 residues. Germline V gives CDR1 SGHTA, CDR2 FQGNSA. The CDR3 coding sequence is TGTGCCAGCAGCTTCAGCGGGGGGGAGACCCAGTACTTC. Translation: CASSFSGGETQYF. Together with reference TRBV7-2 and TRBJ2-5, the CDR3 gives the full variable domain: GAGVSQSPSNKVTEKGKDVELRCDPISGHTALYWYRQSLGQGLEFLIYFQGNSAPDKSGLPSDRFSAERTGGSVSTLTIQRTQQEDSAVYLCASSFSGGETQYFGPGTRLLVL.

The chain uses TRBV12-3 or TRBV12-4 and TRBJ2-2; maybe TRBD2 (5 bases). Trimming pared 5 bases from V and 7 bases from J, leaving 11 bases between. This CDR3 contains 13 residues. CDR3 sequence: CASSPLANGELFF. In DNA form, the CDR3 reads TGTGCCAGCAGTCCGCTAGCTAACGGGGAGCTGTTTTTT.

V and J are TRBV7-2 and TRBJ1-5, with 10 bases that match TRBD1. After removal of 5 bases from V and 5 bases from J, the junction contained 9 bases not matched to a gene. CDR1 and CDR2 (germline): SGHTA, FQGNSA. The CDR3 has 16 residues. The CDR3: CASSPNSGTGDQPQHF. The CDR3, as DNA: TGTGCCAGCAGCCCGAATAGCGGGACAGGGGATCAGCCCCAGCATTTT.

CDR3 region: CASSEGLAGGPSEDTQYF. CDR3 DNA: TGCGCCAGCAGCGAGGGACTAGCGGGGGGGCCCTCGGAAGATACGCAGTATTTT. The chain couples TRBV5-1 to TRBJ2-3; 16 nucleotides line up with TRBD2. The germline CDR1 and CDR2 sequences are SGHRS and YFSETQ. The CDR3 runs 18 residues. The trim removed 4 bases at V and 5 bases at J, leaving 10 bases unmatched.

This clone has just one count. The rearrangement links TRBV5-4 to TRBJ2-5, with 8 bases fitting TRBD1. The trim removed 5 bases at V and 2 bases at J, leaving 5 bases unmatched. Per the germline V gene, CDR1 is SGHNT and CDR2 is YYREEE (reference sequence). There are 14 residues in the CDR3. CDR3 bases: TGTGCCAGCAGTTCAGGGGGCGGACAAGAGACCCAGTACTTC. As protein: CASSSGGGQETQYF.

The V and J genes are TRBV27 and TRBJ1-6, with 11 bases identical to TRBD1. This CDR3 is built from 14 residues. CDR1 is MNHEY and CDR2 is SMNVEV in the germline V gene (reference sequence). Unmatched junction bases numbered 2, after V lost 4 bases and J lost 9 bases. CDR3 DNA sequence: TGTGCCAGCAGTTATGGGACAGGGGGTTCACCCCTCCACTTT. It is translated as CASSYGTGGSPLHF.

The gene calls are TRBV5-1 and TRBJ2-7; 11 bases are shared with TRBD2. This CDR3 is 16 amino acids long. Germline-derived CDR1 and CDR2 are SGHRS and YFSETQ. V shed 0 bases, J shed 4 bases, and the junction held 6 bases outside the gene matches. The CDR3 nucleotides read TGCGCCAGCAGCTTGGCCGAGGCTAGCGGGGGGTACGAGCAGTACTTC. As protein: CASSLAEASGGYEQYF.

Only one count was recorded for this clone. The CDR3 nucleotides are TGTGCCAGCAGCTTAAGGCTCCCCCCGACAGGTCGCGACAATGAGCAGTTCTTC. As protein: CASSLRLPPTGRDNEQFF. V gene TRBV13 combines with J gene TRBJ2-1; possibly TRBD1 for D (6 bases). The CDR3 covers 18 residues. CDR1 is PRHDT, CDR2 FYEKMQ, per germline (reference sequence). Trimming pared 2 bases from V and 5 bases from J, leaving 22 bases between.

J is TRBJ1-1 and V is TRBV7-9; D possibly corresponds to TRBD1 (6 bases). V was cut by 4 bases and J by 4 bases, with 10 bases left in between. This CDR3 contains 13 residues. The germline V gene encodes CDR1 SEHNR and CDR2 FQNEAQ (reference sequence). The CDR3 protein is CASSSQGGTEAFF. Here the CDR3 DNA reads TGTGCCAGCAGCTCACAAGGGGGCACTGAAGCTTTCTTT.

The J gene is TRBJ1-2, the V gene TRBV19; 7 positions agree with TRBD1. Unmatched junction bases numbered 11, after V lost 6 bases and J lost 4 bases. Germline V gene lookup returns CDR1 LNHDA and CDR2 SQIVND (reference sequence). The CDR3 has 15 amino acids. CDR3 sequence: CASSREGARGYGYTF. DNA of the CDR3: TGTGCCAGTAGCCGAGAGGGGGCGCGGGGCTATGGCTACACCTTC.